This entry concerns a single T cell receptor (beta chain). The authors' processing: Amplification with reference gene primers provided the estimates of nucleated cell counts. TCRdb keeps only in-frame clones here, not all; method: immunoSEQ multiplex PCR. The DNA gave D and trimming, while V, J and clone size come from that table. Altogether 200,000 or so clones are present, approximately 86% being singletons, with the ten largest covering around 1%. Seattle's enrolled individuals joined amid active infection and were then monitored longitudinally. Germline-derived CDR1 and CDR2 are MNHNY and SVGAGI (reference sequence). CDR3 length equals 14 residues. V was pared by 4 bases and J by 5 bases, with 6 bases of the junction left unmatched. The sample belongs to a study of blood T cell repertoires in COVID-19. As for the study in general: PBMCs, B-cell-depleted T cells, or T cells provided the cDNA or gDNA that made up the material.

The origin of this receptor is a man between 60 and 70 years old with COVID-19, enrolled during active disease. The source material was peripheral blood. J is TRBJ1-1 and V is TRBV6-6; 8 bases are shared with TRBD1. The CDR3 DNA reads TGTGCCAGCAGTTCCGGACAGGGATGGACTGAAGCTTTCTTT. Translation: CASSSGQGWTEAFF.